Listed below are T cell receptor beta chains from one sample, sequenced in a study of beta chain features in type 1 diabetes. Assay: immunoSEQ multiplex PCR; the TCRdb copy retains only in-frame clones and omits some. The sample has 280,000 or so clones; about 15% are singletons. The sequencing input was naive CD4+ T cells from blood. Receptors originate from a man between 18 and 35 years old with type 1 diabetes. Both conserved end residues are part of each CDR3. The D gene is left open where the match is weak. A row's size may be missing; if present it is once, few, many or a size class.

DNA,CDR3,D,V,J,size
TGCGCCAGCAGCCTGAGACAGCCTTTGGAGACCCAGTACTTC,CASSLRQPLETQYF,.,TRBV5-1,TRBJ2-5,few
TGTGCCACGAGGGAGTGGGGCGGGAGAGACACCGGGGAGCTGTTTTTT,CATREWGGRDTGELFF,TRBD2,TRBV7-8,TRBJ2-2,few
TGTGCCAGCAGTCCGACCGACACACGCACAGATACGCAGTATTTT,CASSPTDTRTDTQYF,.,TRBV6-6,TRBJ2-3,few
TGTGCCAGCAGTTACCGACAGTCTGAAGCTTTCTTT,CASSYRQSEAFF,.,TRBV6-6,TRBJ1-1,few
TGTGCCAGCAGTGACGCGTCTCGTACCTACGAGCAGTACTTC,CASSDASRTYEQYF,.,TRBV6-4,TRBJ2-7,few
TGTGCCAGCAGTAAAGGACAGGGGAATGGCTACACCTTC,CASSKGQGNGYTF,TRBD1,TRBV7-2,TRBJ1-2,few
TGTGCCAGCAGCCCTGTTCGGGAACACAAAGGCGACGAGCAGTACTTC,CASSPVREHKGDEQYF,.,TRBV5-6,TRBJ2-7,few
TGTGCCAGCAGTCCCGTGATCGGACTTGCAACTAATGAAAAACTGTTTTTT,CASSPVIGLATNEKLFF,.,TRBV28,TRBJ1-4,.
TGTGCCAGCAGCCAAGACTTCCGAGGGATCCCCTCCTACGAGCAGTACTTC,CASSQDFRGIPSYEQYF,.,TRBV4-2,TRBJ2-7,few
TGTGCCTGGAGCTTACCGCACAGAAACTATGGCTACACCTTC,CAWSLPHRNYGYTF,.,TRBV30,TRBJ1-2,.
TGTGCCAGTAGTATCGCACAGGGCCCTTACAATGAGCAGTTCTTC,CASSIAQGPYNEQFF,.,TRBV19,TRBJ2-1,.
TGTGCCTGGAGCCCACTTTCCTCCAATCAGCCCCAGCATTTT,CAWSPLSSNQPQHF,.,TRBV30,TRBJ1-5,.
TGTGCCAGCAGCGTCCTAGCGGGAGTGTACACCGGGGAGCTGTTTTTT,CASSVLAGVYTGELFF,TRBD2,TRBV9,TRBJ2-2,.
TGTGCCAGCAGCGTAGAAATATCGGGGGGTTCACCCCTCCACTTT,CASSVEISGGSPLHF,.,TRBV9,TRBJ1-6,few
TGTGCCAGCAGCTTGGGGCCTAGCGGGAGTCAAGAGACCCAGTACTTC,CASSLGPSGSQETQYF,TRBD2,TRBV5-6,TRBJ2-5,.
TGTGCCAGCAGTTTAGGGACTAGCAGCACCGGGGAGCTGTTTTTT,CASSLGTSSTGELFF,TRBD2,TRBV7-7,TRBJ2-2,.
TGTGCCAGCAGCTTTAGGGGAACCAGCTCTGGGGCCAACGTCCTGACTTTC,CASSFRGTSSGANVLTF,.,TRBV5-4,TRBJ2-6,.
TGTGCCAGCAGCTCGAGGCTAGCGGGGCTTCATAATGAGCAGTTCTTC,CASSSRLAGLHNEQFF,TRBD2,TRBV7-9,TRBJ2-1,.
TGCAGCGCCAAGACAGATCAAGAGACCCAGTACTTC,CSAKTDQETQYF,.,TRBV29-1,TRBJ2-5,.
TGTGCCAGCAGCGTAGTGGGGGACAGGCGATACACCGGGGAGCTGTTTTTT,CASSVVGDRRYTGELFF,TRBD1,TRBV9,TRBJ2-2,.
TGTGCCAGTAGTCCGACCGCGGGAGGGGCCAACGTCCTGACTTTC,CASSPTAGGANVLTF,.,TRBV19,TRBJ2-6,.
TGTGCCAGCAGCTTATGGCTAGCGACCGGGGAGCTGTTTTTT,CASSLWLATGELFF,.,TRBV13,TRBJ2-2,.
TGTGCCTGGGGTATTCAGTGGTTCACAGATACGCAGTATTTT,CAWGIQWFTDTQYF,.,TRBV30,TRBJ2-3,few
TGTGCCAGCAGTTACCGCGCTGAGCAGTTCTTC,CASSYRAEQFF,.,TRBV6-5,TRBJ2-1,few
.,CASILGAGELFF,.,TRBV28,TRBJ2-2,.
TGTGCCAGCAGAACGCAACTAGCGGGAGGATTAGTAAATGAGCAGTTCTTC,CASRTQLAGGLVNEQFF,TRBD2,TRBV2,TRBJ2-1,.
TGTGCCAGCAGGCGACTAGCGGGACTCACCTACAATGAGCAGTTCTTC,CASRRLAGLTYNEQFF,TRBD2,TRBV5-6,TRBJ2-1,few
TGTGCCAGCAGCGGGACAGGGGTAGCCGAGCAGTACTTC,CASSGTGVAEQYF,TRBD1,TRBV6-1,TRBJ2-7,.
TGTGCCAGCAGCCAAGGGGGACAGGCAGGCTCCTACGAGCAGTACTTC,CASSQGGQAGSYEQYF,TRBD1,TRBV4-2,TRBJ2-7,few
TGTGCCAGCAGTGAACGCGGGACGGGGACCCAGTACTTC,CASSERGTGTQYF,.,TRBV6-1,TRBJ2-5,few
TGTGCCAGCAGTGAAGGGCGCCTACAGGGCTACACCTTC,CASSEGRLQGYTF,.,TRBV2,TRBJ1-2,few
TGCGCCAGCTCCCTACCCGCCAATGAGCAGTTCTTC,CASSLPANEQFF,.,TRBV4-1,TRBJ2-1,few
TGTGCCAGCAGTCCGACGACACCTACCTCGACCCAGTACTTC,CASSPTTPTSTQYF,.,TRBV28,TRBJ2-5,.
TGTGCCCACGGGACTAGCGGATACAATGAGCAGTTCTTC,CAHGTSGYNEQFF,TRBD2,TRBV30,TRBJ2-1,.
TGTGCCAGCAGCAATGGGGGGTCAGATCGACAGCCCCAGCATTTT,CASSNGGSDRQPQHF,.,TRBV7-9,TRBJ1-5,few
TGTGCCAGCAGCGTAGGGCTAGCGGGGCGAAGCTCCTACAATGAGCAGTTCTTC,CASSVGLAGRSSYNEQFF,TRBD2,TRBV9,TRBJ2-1,.
TGTGCCAGCAATGACAGGGTGAGGCCCCTCCACTTT,CASNDRVRPLHF,TRBD1,TRBV28,TRBJ1-6,few
TGCGCCAGCAGCTTGGTTGGGACAGGGAGTGGCTACACCTTC,CASSLVGTGSGYTF,TRBD1,TRBV5-1,TRBJ1-2,.
TGCGCCAGCAGCTTGACTAGCGGAAGTAGATTTTTGAATGAGCAGTTCTTC,CASSLTSGSRFLNEQFF,TRBD2,TRBV5-1,TRBJ2-1,few
TGTGCCAGCTCACCAGGGGCAGGTCTCTCCTACGAGCAGTACTTC,CASSPGAGLSYEQYF,.,TRBV18,TRBJ2-7,few
TGTGCCAGCAGCCAAGGGGGACTAAGCACAGATACGCAGTATTTT,CASSQGGLSTDTQYF,TRBD2,TRBV14,TRBJ2-3,.
TGTGCCACCGGGGGACAGGAGTACTTC,CATGGQEYF,TRBD1,TRBV19,TRBJ2-5,few